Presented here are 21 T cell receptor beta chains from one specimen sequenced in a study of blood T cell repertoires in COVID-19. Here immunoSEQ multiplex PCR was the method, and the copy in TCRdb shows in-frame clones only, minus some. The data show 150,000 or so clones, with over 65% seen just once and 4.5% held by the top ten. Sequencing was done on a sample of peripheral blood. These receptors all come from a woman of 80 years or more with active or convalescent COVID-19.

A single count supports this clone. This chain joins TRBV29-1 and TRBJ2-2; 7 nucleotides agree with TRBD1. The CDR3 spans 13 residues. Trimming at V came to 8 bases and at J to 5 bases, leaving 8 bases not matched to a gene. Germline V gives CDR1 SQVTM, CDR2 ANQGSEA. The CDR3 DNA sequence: TGCAGCTACCGGGACAGAAGTACCGGGGAGCTGTTTTTT. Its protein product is CSYRDRSTGELFF.

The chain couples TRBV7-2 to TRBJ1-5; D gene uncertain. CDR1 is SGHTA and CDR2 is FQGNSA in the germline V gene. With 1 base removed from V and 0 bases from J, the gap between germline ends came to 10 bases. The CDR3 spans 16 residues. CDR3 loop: CASSLGSAGSNQPQHF. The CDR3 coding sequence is TGTGCCAGCAGCTTAGGATCAGCGGGTAGCAATCAGCCCCAGCATTTT.

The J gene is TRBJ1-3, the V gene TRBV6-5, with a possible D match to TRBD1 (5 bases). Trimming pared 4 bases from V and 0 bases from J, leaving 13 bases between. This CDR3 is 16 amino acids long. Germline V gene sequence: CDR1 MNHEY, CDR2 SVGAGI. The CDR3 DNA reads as TGTGCCAGCAGTTTCAGGGCCCAGAGCTCTGGAAACACCATATATTTT. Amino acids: CASSFRAQSSGNTIYF.

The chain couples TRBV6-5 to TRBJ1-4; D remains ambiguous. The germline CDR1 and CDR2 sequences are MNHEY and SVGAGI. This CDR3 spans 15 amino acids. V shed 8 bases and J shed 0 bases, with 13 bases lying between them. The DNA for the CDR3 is TGTGCCAGCCACAGAGCTGGTGCAACTAATGAAAAACTGTTTTTT. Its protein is CASHRAGATNEKLFF.

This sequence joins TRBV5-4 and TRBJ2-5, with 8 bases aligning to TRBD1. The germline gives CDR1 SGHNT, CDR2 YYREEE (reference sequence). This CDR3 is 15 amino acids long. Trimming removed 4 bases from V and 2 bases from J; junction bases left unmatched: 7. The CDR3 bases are TGTGCCAGCAGCAGGGTCACAGGGGGTCAAGAGACCCAGTACTTC. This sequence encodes CASSRVTGGQETQYF.

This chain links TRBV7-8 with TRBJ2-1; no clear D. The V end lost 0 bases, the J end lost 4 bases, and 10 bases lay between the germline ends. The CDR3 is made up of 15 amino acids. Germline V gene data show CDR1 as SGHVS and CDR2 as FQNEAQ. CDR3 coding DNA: TGTGCCAGCAGCTTAGCCATGGGCGTATACAATGAGCAGTTCTTC. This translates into CASSLAMGVYNEQFF.

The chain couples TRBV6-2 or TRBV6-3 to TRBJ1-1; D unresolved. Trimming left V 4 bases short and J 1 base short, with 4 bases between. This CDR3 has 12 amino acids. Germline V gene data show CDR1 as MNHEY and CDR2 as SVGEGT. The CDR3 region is CASSWRNTEAFF. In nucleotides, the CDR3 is TGTGCCAGCAGTTGGAGGAACACTGAAGCTTTCTTT.

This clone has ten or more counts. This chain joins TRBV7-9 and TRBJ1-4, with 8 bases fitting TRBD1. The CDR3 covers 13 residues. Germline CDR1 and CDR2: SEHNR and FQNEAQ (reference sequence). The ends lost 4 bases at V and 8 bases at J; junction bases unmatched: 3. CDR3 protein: CASSYRDREKLFF. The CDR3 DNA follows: TGTGCCAGCAGCTACCGGGACAGGGAAAAACTGTTTTTT.

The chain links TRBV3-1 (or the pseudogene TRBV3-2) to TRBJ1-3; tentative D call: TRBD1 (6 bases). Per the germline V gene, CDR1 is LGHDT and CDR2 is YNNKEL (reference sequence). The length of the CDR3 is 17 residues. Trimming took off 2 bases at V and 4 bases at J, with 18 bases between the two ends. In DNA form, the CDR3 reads TGTGCCAGCAGCCAAAGGGGGTCCGGATATGGGGGAAACACCATATATTTT. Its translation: CASSQRGSGYGGNTIYF.

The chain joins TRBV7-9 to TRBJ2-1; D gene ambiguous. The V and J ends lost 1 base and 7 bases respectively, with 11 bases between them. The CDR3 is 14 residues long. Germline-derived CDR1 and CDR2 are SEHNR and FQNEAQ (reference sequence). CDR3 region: CASSLGRSGNEQFF. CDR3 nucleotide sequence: TGTGCCAGCAGCTTAGGTCGTTCGGGTAATGAGCAGTTCTTC.

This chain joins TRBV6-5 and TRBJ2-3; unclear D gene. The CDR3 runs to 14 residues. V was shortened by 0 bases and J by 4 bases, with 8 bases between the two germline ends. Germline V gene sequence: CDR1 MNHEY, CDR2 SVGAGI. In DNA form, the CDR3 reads TGTGCCAGCAGTTACTCGAAGACTTCAGATACGCAGTATTTT. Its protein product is CASSYSKTSDTQYF.

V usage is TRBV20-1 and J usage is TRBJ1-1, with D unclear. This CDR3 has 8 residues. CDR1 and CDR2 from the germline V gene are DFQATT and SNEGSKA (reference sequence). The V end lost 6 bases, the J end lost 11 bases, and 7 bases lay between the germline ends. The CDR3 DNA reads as TGCAGTGCGCCCAGGGCTTTCTTT. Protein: CSAPRAFF.

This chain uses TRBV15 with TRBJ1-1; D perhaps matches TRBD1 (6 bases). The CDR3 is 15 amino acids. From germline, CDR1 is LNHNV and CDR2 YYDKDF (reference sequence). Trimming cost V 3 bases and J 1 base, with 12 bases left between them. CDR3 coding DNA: TGTGCCACCAGCAGTAACAGGGTACCGAACACTGAAGCTTTCTTT. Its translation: CATSSNRVPNTEAFF.

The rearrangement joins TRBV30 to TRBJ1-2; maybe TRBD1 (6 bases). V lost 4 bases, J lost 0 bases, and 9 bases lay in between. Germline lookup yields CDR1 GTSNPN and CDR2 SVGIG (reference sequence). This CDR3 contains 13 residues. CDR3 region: CAWNAGANYGYTF. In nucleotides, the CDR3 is TGTGCCTGGAACGCAGGGGCTAACTATGGCTACACCTTC.

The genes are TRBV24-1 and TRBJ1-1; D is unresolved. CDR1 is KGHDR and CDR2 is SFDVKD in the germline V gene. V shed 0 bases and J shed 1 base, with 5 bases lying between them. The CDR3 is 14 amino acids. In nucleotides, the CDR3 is TGTGCCACCAGTGATTTGCTGGCGAACACTGAAGCTTTCTTT. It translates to CATSDLLANTEAFF.

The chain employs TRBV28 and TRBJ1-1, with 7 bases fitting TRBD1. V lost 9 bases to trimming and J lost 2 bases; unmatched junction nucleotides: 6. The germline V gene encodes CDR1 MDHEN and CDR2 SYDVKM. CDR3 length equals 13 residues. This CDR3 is CASVYRGNTEAFF. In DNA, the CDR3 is TGTGCCAGTGTTTACAGGGGAAACACTGAAGCTTTCTTT.

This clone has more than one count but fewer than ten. The CDR3 spells CASRPGMRQETQYF. In nucleotides, the CDR3 is TGTGCCAGCAGGCCAGGGATGAGACAAGAGACCCAGTACTTC. The rearrangement uses TRBV27 and TRBJ2-5, with D maybe TRBD1 (5 bases). Per the germline V gene, CDR1 is MNHEY and CDR2 is SMNVEV (reference sequence). This CDR3 is 14 amino acids long. V was shortened by 6 bases and J by 2 bases, with 13 bases between the two germline ends.

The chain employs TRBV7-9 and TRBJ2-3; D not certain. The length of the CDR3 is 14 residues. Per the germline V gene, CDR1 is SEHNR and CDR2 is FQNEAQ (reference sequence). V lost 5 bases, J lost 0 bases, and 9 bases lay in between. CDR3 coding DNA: TGTGCCAGCAGCCACACGACTAGCACAGATACGCAGTATTTT. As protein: CASSHTTSTDTQYF.

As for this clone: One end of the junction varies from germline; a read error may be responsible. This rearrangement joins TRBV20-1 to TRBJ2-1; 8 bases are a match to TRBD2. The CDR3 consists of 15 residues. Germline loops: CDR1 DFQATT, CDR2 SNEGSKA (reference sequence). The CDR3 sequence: CSASNPRGANNEQLF. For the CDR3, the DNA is TGCAGTGCTAGTAATCCGCGGGGGGCGAACAATGAGCAGCTCTTC.

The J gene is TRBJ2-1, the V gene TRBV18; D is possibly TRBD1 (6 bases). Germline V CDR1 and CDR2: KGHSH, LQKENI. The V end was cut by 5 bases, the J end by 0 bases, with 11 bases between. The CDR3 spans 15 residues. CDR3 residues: CASSTDRISYNEQFF. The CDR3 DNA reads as TGTGCCAGCTCAACCGACAGGATCTCCTACAATGAGCAGTTCTTC.

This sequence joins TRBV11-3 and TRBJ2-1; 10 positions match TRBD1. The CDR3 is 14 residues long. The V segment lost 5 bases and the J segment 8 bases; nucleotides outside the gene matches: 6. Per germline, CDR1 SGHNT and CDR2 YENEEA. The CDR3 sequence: CASSLGQGGYEQFF. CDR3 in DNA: TGTGCCAGCAGCCTAGGACAGGGGGGCTATGAGCAGTTCTTC.